This T cell receptor (beta chain) was found in a study of T-cell memory formation after mild COVID-19. Study context: Largely, the TCR clusters proved donor specific.

This clonotype was counted between two and nine times. What it recognizes is unknown. The CDR3 contains 18 residues. V dropped 5 bases and J dropped 2; count of bases not matched to a gene: 11. TCRdb passed the 5' RACE reads through MiXCR, listing each CDR3 protein once. The sample holds a few hundred thousand distinct CDR3 sequences, under 30% seen once. Study results and limitations: Prior to infection, memory already included some responding clones, suggesting cross-reactive memory joined.

The receptor's source is an adult woman who had mild COVID-19 (a few samples of this study predate the infection). Cell type and time point are not known. Input material: PBMCs or a T cell subset sorted from them (not recorded which). The rearrangement uses TRBV12-3 or TRBV12-4 and TRBJ2-1; 11 bases are shared with TRBD2. The CDR3 protein is CASSLGLAGGRTYNEQFF. The DNA of the CDR3 is TGTGCCAGCAGTCTAGGGCTAGCGGGAGGAAGGACCTACAATGAGCAGTTCTTC.